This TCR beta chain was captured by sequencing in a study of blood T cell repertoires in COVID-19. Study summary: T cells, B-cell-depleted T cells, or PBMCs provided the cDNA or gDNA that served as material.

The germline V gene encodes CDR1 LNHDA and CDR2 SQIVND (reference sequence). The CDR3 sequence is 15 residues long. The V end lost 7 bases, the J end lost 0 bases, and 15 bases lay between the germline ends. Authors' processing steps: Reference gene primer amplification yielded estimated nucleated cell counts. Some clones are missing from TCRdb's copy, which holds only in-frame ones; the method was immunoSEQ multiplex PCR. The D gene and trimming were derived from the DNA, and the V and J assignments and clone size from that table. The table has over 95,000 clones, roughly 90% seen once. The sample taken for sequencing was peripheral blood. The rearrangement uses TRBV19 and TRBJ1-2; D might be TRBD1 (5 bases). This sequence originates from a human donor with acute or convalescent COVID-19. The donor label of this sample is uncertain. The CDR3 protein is CASNSGGNANYGYTF. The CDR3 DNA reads TGTGCCAGTAATTCGGGGGGTAACGCTAACTATGGCTACACCTTC.